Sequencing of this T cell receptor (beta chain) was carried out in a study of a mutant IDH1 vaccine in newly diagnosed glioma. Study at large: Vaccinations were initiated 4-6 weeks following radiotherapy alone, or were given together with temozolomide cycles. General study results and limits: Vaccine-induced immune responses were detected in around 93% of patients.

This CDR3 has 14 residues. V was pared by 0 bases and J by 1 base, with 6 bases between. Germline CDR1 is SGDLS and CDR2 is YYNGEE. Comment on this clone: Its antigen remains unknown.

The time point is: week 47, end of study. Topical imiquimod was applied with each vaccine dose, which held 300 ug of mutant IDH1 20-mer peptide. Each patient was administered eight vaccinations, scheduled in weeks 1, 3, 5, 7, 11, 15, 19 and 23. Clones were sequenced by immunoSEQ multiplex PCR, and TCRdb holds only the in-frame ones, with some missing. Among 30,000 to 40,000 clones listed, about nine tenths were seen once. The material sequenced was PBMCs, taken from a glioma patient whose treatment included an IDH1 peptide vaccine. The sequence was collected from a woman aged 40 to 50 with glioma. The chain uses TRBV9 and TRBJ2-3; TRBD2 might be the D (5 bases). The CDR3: CASSVVGGTDTQYF. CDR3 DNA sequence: TGTGCCAGCAGCGTAGTCGGGGGCACAGATACGCAGTATTTT.